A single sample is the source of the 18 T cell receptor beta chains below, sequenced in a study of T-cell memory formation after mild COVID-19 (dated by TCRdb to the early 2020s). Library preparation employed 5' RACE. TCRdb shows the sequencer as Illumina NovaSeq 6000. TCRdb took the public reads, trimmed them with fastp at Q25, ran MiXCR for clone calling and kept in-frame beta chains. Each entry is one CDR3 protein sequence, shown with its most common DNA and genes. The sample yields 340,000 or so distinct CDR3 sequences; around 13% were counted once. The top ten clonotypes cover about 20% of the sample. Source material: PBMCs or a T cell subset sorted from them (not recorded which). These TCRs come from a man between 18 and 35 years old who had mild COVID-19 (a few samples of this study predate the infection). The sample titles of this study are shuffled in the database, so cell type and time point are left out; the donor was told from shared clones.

Here the CDR3 DNA reads TGTGCCAGCAGCTTAGACCCGGGACTAGCAAATGAGCAGTTCTTC. It codes for CASSLDPGLANEQFF. The rearrangement links TRBV11-2 to TRBJ2-1; 9 bases fit TRBD2. This CDR3 contains 15 residues. V was pared by 0 bases and J by 7 bases, with 4 bases of the junction left unmatched. Germline CDR1 and CDR2: SGHAT and FQNNGV.

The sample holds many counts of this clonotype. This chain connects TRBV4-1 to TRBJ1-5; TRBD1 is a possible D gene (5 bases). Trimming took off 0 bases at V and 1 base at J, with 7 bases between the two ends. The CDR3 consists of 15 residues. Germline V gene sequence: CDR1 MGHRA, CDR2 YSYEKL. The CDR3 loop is CASSQDGGSNQPQHF. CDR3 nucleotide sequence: TGCGCCAGCAGCCAAGATGGGGGGAGCAATCAGCCCCAGCATTTT.

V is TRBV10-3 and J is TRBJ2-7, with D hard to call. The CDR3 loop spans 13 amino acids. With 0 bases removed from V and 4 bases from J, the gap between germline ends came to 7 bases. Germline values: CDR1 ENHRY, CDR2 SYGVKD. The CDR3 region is CAISESTQYEQYV. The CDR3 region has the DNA TGTGCCATCAGTGAGTCGACACAGTACGAGCAGTACGTC.

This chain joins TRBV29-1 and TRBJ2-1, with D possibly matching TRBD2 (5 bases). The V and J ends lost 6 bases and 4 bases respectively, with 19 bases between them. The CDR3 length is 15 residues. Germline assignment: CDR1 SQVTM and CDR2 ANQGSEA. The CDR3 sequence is CSVLPSTTLYNEQFF. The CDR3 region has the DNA TGCAGCGTCCTTCCTAGCACGACCCTATACAATGAGCAGTTCTTC.

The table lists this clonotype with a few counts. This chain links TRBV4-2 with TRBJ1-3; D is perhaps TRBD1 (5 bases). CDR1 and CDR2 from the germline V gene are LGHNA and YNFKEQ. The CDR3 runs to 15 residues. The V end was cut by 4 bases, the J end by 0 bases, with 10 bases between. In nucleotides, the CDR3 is TGTGCCAGCAGCCCGGGACGGCACTCTGGAAACACCATATATTTT. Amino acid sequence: CASSPGRHSGNTIYF.

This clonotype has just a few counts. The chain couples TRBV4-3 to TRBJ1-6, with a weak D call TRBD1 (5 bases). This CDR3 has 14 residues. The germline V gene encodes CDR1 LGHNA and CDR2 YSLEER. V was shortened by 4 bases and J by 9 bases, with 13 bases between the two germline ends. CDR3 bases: TGCGCCAGCAGCCCCCAGGGAAGCGGTTCACCCCTCCACTTT. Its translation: CASSPQGSGSPLHF.

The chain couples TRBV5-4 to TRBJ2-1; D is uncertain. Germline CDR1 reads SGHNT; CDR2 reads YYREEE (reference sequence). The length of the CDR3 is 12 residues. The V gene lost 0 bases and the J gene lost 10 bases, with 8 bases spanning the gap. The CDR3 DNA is TGTGCCAGCAGCTTGGCACCAGGCGAGCAGTTCTTC. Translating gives CASSLAPGEQFF.

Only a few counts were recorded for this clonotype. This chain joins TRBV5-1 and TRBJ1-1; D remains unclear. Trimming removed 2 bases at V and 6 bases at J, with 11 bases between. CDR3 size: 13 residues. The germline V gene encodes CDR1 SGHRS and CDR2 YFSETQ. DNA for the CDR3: TGCGCCAGCAGCTTAGGGATGAATGCTGAAGCTTTCTTT. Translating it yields CASSLGMNAEAFF.

For the CDR3, the DNA is TGTGCCAGCAGTTACGGATACTCCGGGACAGAGACCCTCACCTTC. Amino acids: CASSYGYSGTETLTF. J is TRBJ1-2 and V is TRBV6-5; 7 bases fit TRBD1. Trimming cost V 2 bases and J 13 bases; bases outside gene matches: 16. Germline V gives CDR1 MNHEY, CDR2 SVGAGI. The CDR3 has 15 amino acids.

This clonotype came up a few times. The CDR3 spells CASSQEGVVAGTEAFF. The CDR3 bases are TGTGCCAGCAGCCAAGAAGGGGTCGTAGCGGGGACTGAAGCTTTCTTT. The chain combines TRBV4-2 with TRBJ1-1, with a possible D match to TRBD1 (5 bases). The V gene's germline CDR1 is LGHNA and CDR2 YNFKEQ. CDR3 length equals 16 residues. Deletions cut 0 bases from V and 5 bases from J, with 16 bases between.

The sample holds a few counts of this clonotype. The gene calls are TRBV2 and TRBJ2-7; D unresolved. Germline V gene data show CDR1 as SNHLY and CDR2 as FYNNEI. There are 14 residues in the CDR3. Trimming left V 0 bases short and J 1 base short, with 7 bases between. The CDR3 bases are TGTGCCAGCAGTGAAGCTAGTCGATCCTACGAGCAGTACTTC. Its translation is CASSEASRSYEQYF.

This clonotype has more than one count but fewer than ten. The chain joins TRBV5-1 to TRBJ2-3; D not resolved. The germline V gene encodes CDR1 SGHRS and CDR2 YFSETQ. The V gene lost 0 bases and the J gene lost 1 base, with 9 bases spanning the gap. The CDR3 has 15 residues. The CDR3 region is CASSLAQLGTDTQYF. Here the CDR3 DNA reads TGCGCCAGCAGCTTGGCCCAGCTTGGCACAGATACGCAGTATTTT.

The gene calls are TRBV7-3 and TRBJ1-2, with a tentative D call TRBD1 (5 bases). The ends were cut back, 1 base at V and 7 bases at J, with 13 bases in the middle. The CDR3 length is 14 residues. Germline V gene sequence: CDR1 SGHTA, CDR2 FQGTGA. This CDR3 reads CASSLRKGSGGYTF. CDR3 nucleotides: TGTGCCAGCAGCTTAAGAAAGGGGTCGGGTGGCTACACCTTC. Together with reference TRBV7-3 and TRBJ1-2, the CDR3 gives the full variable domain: GAGVSQTPSNKVTEKGKYVELRCDPISGHTALYWYRQSLGQGPEFLIYFQGTGAADDSGLPNDRFFAVRPEGSVSTLKIQRTERGDSAVYLCASSLRKGSGGYTFGSGTRLTVV.

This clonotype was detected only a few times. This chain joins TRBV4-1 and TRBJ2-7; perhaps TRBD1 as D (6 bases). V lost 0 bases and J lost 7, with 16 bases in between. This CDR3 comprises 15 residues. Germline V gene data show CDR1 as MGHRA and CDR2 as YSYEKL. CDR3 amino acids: CASSQEGGRGGEQYV. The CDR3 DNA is TGCGCCAGCAGCCAAGAGGGTGGCAGGGGTGGTGAGCAGTACGTC.

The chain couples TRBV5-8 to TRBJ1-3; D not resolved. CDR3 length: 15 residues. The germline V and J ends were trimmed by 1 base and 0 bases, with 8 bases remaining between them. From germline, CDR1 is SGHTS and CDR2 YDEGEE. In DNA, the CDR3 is TGTGCCAGCAGCTTGCACGGGGACTCTGGAAACACCATATATTTT. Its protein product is CASSLHGDSGNTIYF.

This CDR3 is CASSQDGSRGPGANVLTF. The CDR3 nucleotides read TGTGCCAGCAGCCAAGATGGGTCCCGGGGGCCTGGGGCCAACGTCCTGACTTTC. This chain connects TRBV3-1 to TRBJ2-6; D may match TRBD1 or TRBD2 (6 bases each). The CDR3 contains 18 residues. Trimming removed 0 bases from V and 2 bases from J, with 14 bases in between. Germline CDR1 and CDR2: LGHDT and YNNKEL (reference sequence).

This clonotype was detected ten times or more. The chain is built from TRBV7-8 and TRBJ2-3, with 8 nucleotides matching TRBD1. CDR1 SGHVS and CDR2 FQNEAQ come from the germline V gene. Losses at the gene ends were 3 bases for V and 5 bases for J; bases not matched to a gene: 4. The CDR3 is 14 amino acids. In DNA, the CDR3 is TGTGCCAGCAGCTTCGGACAGGGCATAGATACGCAGTATTTT. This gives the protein CASSFGQGIDTQYF.

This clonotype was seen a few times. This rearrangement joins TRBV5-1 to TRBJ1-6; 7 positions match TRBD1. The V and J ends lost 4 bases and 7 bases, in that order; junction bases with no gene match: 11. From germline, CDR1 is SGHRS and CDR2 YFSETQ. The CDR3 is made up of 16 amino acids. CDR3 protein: CASSEAYRGSNSPLHF. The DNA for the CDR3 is TGCGCCAGCAGCGAGGCATACAGGGGCTCAAATTCACCCCTCCACTTT.